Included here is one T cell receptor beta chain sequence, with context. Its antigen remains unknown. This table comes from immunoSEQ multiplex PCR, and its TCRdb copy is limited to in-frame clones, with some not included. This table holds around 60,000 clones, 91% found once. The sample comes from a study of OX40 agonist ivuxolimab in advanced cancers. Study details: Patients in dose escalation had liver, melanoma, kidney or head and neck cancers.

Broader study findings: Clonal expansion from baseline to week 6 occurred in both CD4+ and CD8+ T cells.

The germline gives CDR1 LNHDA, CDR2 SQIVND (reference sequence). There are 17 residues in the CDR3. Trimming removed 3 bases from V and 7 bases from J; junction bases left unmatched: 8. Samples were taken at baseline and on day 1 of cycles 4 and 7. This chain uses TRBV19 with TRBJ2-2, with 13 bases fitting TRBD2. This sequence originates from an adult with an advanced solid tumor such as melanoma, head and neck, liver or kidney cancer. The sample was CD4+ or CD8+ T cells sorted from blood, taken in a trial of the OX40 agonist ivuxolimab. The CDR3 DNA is TGTGCCAGTAGTATCCGGACTAGCGGGAGTTCGGGCGGGGAGCTGTTTTTT. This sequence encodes CASSIRTSGSSGGELFF.